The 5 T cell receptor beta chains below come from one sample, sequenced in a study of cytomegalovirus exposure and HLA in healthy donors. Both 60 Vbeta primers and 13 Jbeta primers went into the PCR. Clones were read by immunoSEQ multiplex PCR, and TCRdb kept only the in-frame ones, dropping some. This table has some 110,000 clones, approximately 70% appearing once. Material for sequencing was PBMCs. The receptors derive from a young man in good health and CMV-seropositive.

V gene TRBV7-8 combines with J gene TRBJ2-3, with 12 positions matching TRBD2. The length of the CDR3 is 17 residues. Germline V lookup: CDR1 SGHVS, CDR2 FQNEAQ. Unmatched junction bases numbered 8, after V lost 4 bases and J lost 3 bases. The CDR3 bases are TGTGCCAGCAGCTCCCGGACTAGCGGGACAACTACAGATACGCAGTATTTT. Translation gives CASSSRTSGTTTDTQYF.

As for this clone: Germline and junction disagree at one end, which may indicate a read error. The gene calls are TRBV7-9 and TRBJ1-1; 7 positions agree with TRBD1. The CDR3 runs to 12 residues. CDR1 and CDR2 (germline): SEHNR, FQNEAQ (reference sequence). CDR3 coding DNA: TGTACCAGCAGCTACCCCGACAGGGTGGGGGCCTTT. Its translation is CTSSYPDRVGAF.

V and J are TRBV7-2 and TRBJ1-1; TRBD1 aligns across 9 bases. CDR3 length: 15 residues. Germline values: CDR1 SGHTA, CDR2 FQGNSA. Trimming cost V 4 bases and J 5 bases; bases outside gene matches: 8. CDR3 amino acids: CASSYKTGGWTEAFF. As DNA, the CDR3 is TGTGCCAGCAGCTACAAGACAGGGGGATGGACTGAAGCTTTCTTT.

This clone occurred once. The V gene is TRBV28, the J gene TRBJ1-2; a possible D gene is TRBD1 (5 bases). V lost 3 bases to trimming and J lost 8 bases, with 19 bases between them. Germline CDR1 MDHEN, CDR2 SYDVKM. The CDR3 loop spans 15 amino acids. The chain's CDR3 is CASSLGSGPGLGYTF. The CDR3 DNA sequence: TGTGCCAGCAGTTTGGGATCCGGTCCGGGACTGGGCTACACCTTC.

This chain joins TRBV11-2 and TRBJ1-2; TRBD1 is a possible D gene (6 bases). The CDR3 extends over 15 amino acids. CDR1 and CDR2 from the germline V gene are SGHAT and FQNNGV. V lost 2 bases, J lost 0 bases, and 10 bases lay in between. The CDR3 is CASSLYQGTNYGYTF. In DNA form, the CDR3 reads TGTGCCAGCAGCTTATACCAGGGGACTAACTATGGCTACACCTTC.